Following are 5 T cell receptor beta chains from one sample sequenced in a study of T-cell memory formation after mild COVID-19. One entry per CDR3 protein, called by TCRdb with MiXCR from the 5' RACE reads. The data show 450,000 or so distinct CDR3 sequences, with about 20% seen just once and around 8% held by the top ten. Sequenced sample: PBMCs or a T cell subset sorted from them (not recorded which). These receptors all come from an adult woman who had mild COVID-19 (a few samples of this study predate the infection). Cell type and time point are not known.

This chain links TRBV28 with TRBJ1-1; 7 positions agree with TRBD1. The CDR3 sequence is 14 residues long. Trimming removed 3 bases from V and 6 bases from J; junction bases left unmatched: 7. Germline V gene sequence: CDR1 MDHEN, CDR2 SYDVKM. The CDR3 DNA sequence: TGTGCCAGCAGTTTTGGGGGAACAGGGGCTGAAGCTTTCTTT. This sequence encodes CASSFGGTGAEAFF. The variable domain in full, completed from reference TRBV28 and TRBJ1-1, reads DVKVTQSSRYLVKRTGEKVFLECVQDMDHENMFWYRQDPGLGLRLIYFSYDVKMKEKGDIPEGYSVSREKKERFSLILESASTNQTSMYLCASSFGGTGAEAFFGQGTRLTVV.

The chain is built from TRBV20-1 and TRBJ1-1; D is possibly TRBD1 (5 bases). Trimming removed 8 bases at V and 3 bases at J, with 25 bases between. Looked up from germline, CDR1 is DFQATT and CDR2 is SNEGSKA (reference sequence). There are 16 residues in the CDR3. The CDR3 protein is CSPSGRGARFYTEAFF. The DNA of the CDR3 is TGCAGTCCAAGCGGGAGGGGTGCCAGATTCTACACTGAAGCTTTCTTT.

This clonotype was counted between two and nine times. The chain has TRBV19 and TRBJ1-2; no definite D call. Germline V gene lookup returns CDR1 LNHDA and CDR2 SQIVND (reference sequence). V was pared by 2 bases and J by 4 bases, with 14 bases between. The CDR3 totals 15 residues. CDR3 protein: CASSISEDTLYGYTF. CDR3 in DNA: TGTGCCAGTAGTATAAGTGAAGACACCCTCTATGGCTACACCTTC.

This clonotype showed up just once. The J gene is TRBJ1-2, the V gene TRBV20-1; TRBD1 agrees at 9 bases. Losses at the gene ends were 4 bases for V and 0 bases for J; bases not matched to a gene: 6. The CDR3 length is 15 residues. Germline values: CDR1 DFQATT, CDR2 SNEGSKA (reference sequence). CDR3 in amino acids: CSATSGTGTNYGYTF. CDR3 coding DNA: TGCAGTGCTACCTCCGGGACAGGGACTAACTATGGCTACACCTTC.

There are a few counts of this clonotype. V gene TRBV7-9 combines with J gene TRBJ1-1; D is undetermined. The germline CDR1 and CDR2 sequences are SEHNR and FQNEAQ (reference sequence). The V and J ends lost 5 bases and 4 bases respectively, with 23 bases between them. This CDR3 has 17 amino acids. CDR3 amino acids: CASSLGLTWMGSTEAFF. CDR3 nucleotides: TGTGCCAGCAGCCTCGGACTGACCTGGATGGGAAGCACTGAAGCTTTCTTT.